This is a list of T cell receptor beta chains from one sample in a study of shared clonotypes between healthy human individuals. Data came from immunoSEQ multiplex PCR; TCRdb stores just in-frame clones and leaves some out. Of about 680,000 clones listed, under 95% are singletons. The sequenced sample consisted of naive CD8+ T cells sorted from blood. The origin of the receptors is a man in his thirties or forties in good health. The CDR3 runs from the conserved cysteine through the conserved F or W. A D gene is named only where the DNA matches it firmly. Some rows mark clone size as missing; the rest say once, few, many or name a class of expanded clone.

V gene	CDR3 length	J gene	clone size	D gene	CDR3 protein	CDR3 DNA
TRBV7-9	11	TRBJ1-2	once	NA	CASSNNYGYTF	TGTGCCAGCAGCAACAACTATGGCTACACCTTC
TRBV19	12	TRBJ2-7	NA	TRBD1	CASSGTDYEQYF	TGTGCCAGTTCCGGGACAGATTACGAGCAGTACTTC
TRBV7-8	18	TRBJ2-7	NA	TRBD2	CASSLWSSGSRFSYEQYF	TGTGCCAGCAGCTTATGGAGTAGCGGGAGCCGTTTCTCCTACGAGCAGTACTTC
TRBV2	14	TRBJ2-7	NA	TRBD2	CASSPPSGLYEQYF	TGTGCCAGCAGTCCCCCTAGCGGCTTATACGAGCAGTACTTC
TRBV7-7	13	TRBJ2-7	NA	TRBD2	CASSLRGSNEQYF	TGTGCCAGCAGCTTGCGGGGGTCCAACGAGCAGTACTTC
TRBV5-6	14	TRBJ2-3	NA	NA	CASSLAAGTDTQYF	TGTGCCAGCAGCTTGGCCGCTGGCACAGATACGCAGTATTTT
TRBV14	15	TRBJ2-1	NA	NA	CASSPGQSSYNEQFF	TGTGCCAGCAGCCCCGGACAGAGCTCCTACAATGAGCAGTTCTTC
TRBV7-9	17	TRBJ2-1	NA	TRBD2	CASSHTSGRAPVDEQFF	TGTGCCAGCAGCCACACTAGCGGGAGGGCCCCCGTGGATGAGCAGTTCTTC
TRBV29-1	13	TRBJ2-7	NA	TRBD2	CSVGLAGVDEQYF	TGCAGCGTAGGACTAGCGGGAGTTGACGAGCAGTACTTC
TRBV13	14	TRBJ2-7	once	NA	CASSFAQGSYEQYF	TGTGCCAGCAGCTTTGCACAGGGAAGTTACGAGCAGTACTTC
TRBV7-9	12	TRBJ2-1	NA	NA	CASSLAFNEQFF	TGTGCCAGCAGCTTAGCTTTCAATGAGCAGTTCTTC
TRBV9	15	TRBJ2-3	NA	NA	CASSPPRESTDTQYF	TGTGCCAGCAGCCCCCCCCGGGAGAGCACAGATACGCAGTATTTT
TRBV7-8	15	TRBJ1-1	NA	TRBD1	CASSTRDRVDRRAFF	TGTGCCAGCAGCACCAGGGACAGGGTAGACCGGAGAGCTTTCTTT
TRBV19	17	TRBJ2-2	NA	NA	CASSLRLRTTNTGELFF	TGTGCCAGTAGTCTAAGACTGAGGACAACGAACACCGGGGAGCTGTTTTTT
TRBV6-5	15	TRBJ1-2	NA	TRBD1	CASSYVVQGNYGYTF	TGTGCCAGCAGTTATGTTGTACAGGGGAACTATGGCTACACCTTC
TRBV13	17	TRBJ2-1	NA	TRBD2	CASSPTPGTSGYNEQFF	TGTGCCAGCAGCCCTACCCCCGGGACTAGCGGGTACAATGAGCAGTTCTTC
TRBV5-6	15	TRBJ2-1	NA	NA	CASSLGSAAYNEQFF	TGTGCCAGCAGCTTGGGGAGCGCGGCTTACAATGAGCAGTTCTTC
TRBV29-1	14	TRBJ2-2	NA	NA	CSAYAGGNTGELFF	TGCAGCGCCTACGCCGGGGGCAACACCGGGGAGCTGTTTTTT
TRBV11-2	15	TRBJ2-1	once	NA	CASLIAGRGHNEQFF	TGTGCCAGCTTGATAGCGGGGAGGGGGCACAATGAGCAGTTCTTC
TRBV4-3	16	TRBJ1-5	NA	NA	CASSQDSRGMNQPQHF	TGCGCCAGCAGCCAAGATTCGCGGGGAATGAATCAGCCCCAGCATTTT
TRBV28	16	TRBJ2-7	NA	TRBD2	CASSPPRGGVICEQYF	TGTGCCAGCAGCCCGCCCCGGGGGGGAGTGATCTGCGAGCAGTACTTC
TRBV28	15	TRBJ1-5	NA	NA	CASSFSRVTNQPQHF	TGTGCCAGCTCCTTCTCCAGGGTAACCAATCAGCCCCAGCATTTT
TRBV4-3	15	TRBJ2-7	NA	NA	CASSQDLGSSYEQYF	TGCGCCAGCAGCCAAGATCTGGGGAGCTCCTACGAGCAGTACTTC
TRBV2	14	TRBJ1-1	NA	TRBD1	CASSRGQGNTEAFF	TGTGCCAGCAGCCGGGGACAGGGGAACACTGAAGCTTTCTTT
TRBV9	15	TRBJ2-2	NA	NA	CASSVNDVATGELFF	TGTGCCAGCAGCGTAAATGACGTGGCCACCGGGGAGCTGTTTTTT
TRBV27	15	TRBJ2-3	NA	NA	CASSPRGPRTDTQYF	TGTGCCAGCAGTCCCCGAGGACCCCGCACAGATACGCAGTATTTT
TRBV7-6	14	TRBJ2-7	NA	TRBD2	CASSPRTSGGEQYF	TGTGCCAGCAGCCCTCGGACTAGCGGAGGGGAGCAGTACTTC
TRBV5-1	16	TRBJ2-1	NA	TRBD2	CASSLAGSGRANEQFF	TGCGCCAGCAGCTTGGCCGGTAGCGGGAGGGCGAATGAGCAGTTCTTC
TRBV4-1	14	TRBJ2-1	NA	TRBD2	CASSGSSSYNEQFF	TGCGCCAGTAGCGGGAGTAGTTCCTACAATGAGCAGTTCTTC
TRBV7-7	17	TRBJ2-2	NA	NA	CASSLGPRGKNTGELFF	TGTGCTAGCAGCTTAGGGCCGAGGGGAAAGAACACCGGGGAGCTGTTTTTT
TRBV9	14	TRBJ2-3	NA	NA	CASSPPARMDTQYF	TGTGCCAGCAGCCCCCCGGCTAGGATGGATACGCAGTATTTT
TRBV7-9	14	TRBJ2-1	NA	NA	CASRETSSYNEQFF	TGTGCCAGCAGGGAAACAAGCTCCTACAATGAGCAGTTCTTC
TRBV20-1	11	TRBJ2-1	NA	NA	CSARQINEQFF	TGCAGTGCTAGACAGATCAATGAGCAGTTCTTC
TRBV6-6	11	TRBJ2-2	few	NA	CASSYPGELFF	TGTGCCAGCAGTTATCCCGGGGAGCTGTTTTTT
TRBV27	13	TRBJ2-1	NA	NA	CASSLNSYNEQFF	TGTGCCAGCAGTTTAAATTCGTACAATGAGCAGTTCTTC
TRBV28	16	TRBJ2-7	NA	TRBD1	CASSPFRDRIAYEQYF	TGTGCCAGCAGCCCTTTCCGGGACAGGATCGCGTACGAGCAGTACTTC
TRBV5-1	15	TRBJ2-5	NA	TRBD1	CASRKAGGNQETQYF	TGCGCCAGCAGAAAAGCAGGGGGCAACCAAGAGACCCAGTACTTC
TRBV6-1	16	TRBJ2-1	NA	NA	CASSEGRELRFNEQFF	TGTGCCAGCAGTGAGGGGCGGGAATTACGTTTCAATGAGCAGTTCTTC
TRBV11-2	14	TRBJ1-1	NA	NA	CASSFFKRTREAFF	TGTGCCAGCAGCTTTTTTAAACGGACCCGAGAAGCTTTCTTT
TRBV27	13	TRBJ2-5	once	NA	CASSSGLGETQYF	TGTGCCAGCAGTTCGGGACTCGGAGAGACCCAGTACTTC
TRBV27	17	TRBJ2-6	NA	TRBD1	CASSLDRFTSGANVLTF	TGTGCCAGCAGTTTGGACAGGTTCACCTCTGGGGCCAACGTCCTGACTTTC
TRBV4-1	15	TRBJ2-7	NA	NA	CASSQDPGQTYEQYF	TGCGCCAGCAGCCAAGATCCAGGACAAACCTACGAGCAGTACTTC
TRBV28	14	TRBJ2-2	NA	NA	CASSLSSRVGELFF	TGTGCCAGCAGTTTAAGTAGCAGGGTCGGGGAGCTGTTTTTT
TRBV4-3	15	TRBJ2-2	NA	NA	CASSQVGAKTGELFF	TGCGCCAGCAGCCAAGTGGGAGCTAAAACCGGGGAGCTGTTTTTT
TRBV28	19	TRBJ2-3	NA	TRBD1	CASSFRPGTGGVGTDTQYF	TGTGCCAGCAGTTTCCGACCCGGGACAGGGGGCGTTGGGACAGATACGCAGTATTTT
TRBV7-2	16	TRBJ2-7	NA	NA	CASSPKDSLGSYEQYF	TGTGCCAGCAGCCCAAAAGACAGTTTGGGGTCGTACGAGCAGTACTTC
TRBV7-2	15	TRBJ2-1	NA	TRBD2	CASSNPGLTYNEQFF	TGTGCCAGCAGCAATCCGGGACTAACGTACAATGAGCAGTTCTTC
TRBV11-2	12	TRBJ2-1	NA	NA	CASSLSHNEQFF	TGTGCCAGCAGCTTAAGCCACAATGAGCAGTTCTTC
TRBV11-1	13	TRBJ2-7	once	NA	CASTFMGAGEQYF	TGTGCCAGCACCTTCATGGGAGCGGGTGAGCAGTACTTC
TRBV21-1	15	TRBJ1-5	NA	NA	CASSKSAGYNQPQHF	TGTGCCAGCAGCAAATCTGCAGGGTATAATCAGCCCCAGCATTTT
TRBV28	16	TRBJ1-2	NA	TRBD1	CATEAIPQGTNYGYTF	TGTGCCACGGAGGCAATACCACAGGGGACCAACTATGGCTACACCTTC
TRBV11-2	17	TRBJ1-1	NA	NA	CASSLGNAGEVLTEAFF	TGTGCCAGCAGCTTAGGGAATGCAGGGGAAGTGTTGACTGAAGCTTTCTTT
TRBV10-1	14	TRBJ2-5	NA	NA	CASSESGREETQYF	TGCGCCAGCAGTGAGTCTGGGCGGGAAGAGACCCAGTACTTC
TRBV9	15	TRBJ2-3	NA	TRBD2	CASKSGLADTDTQYF	TGTGCCAGCAAATCGGGACTAGCGGACACAGATACGCAGTATTTT
TRBV7-9	12	TRBJ1-2	few	NA	CASSAGSYGYTF	TGTGCCAGCAGCGCGGGTTCATATGGCTACACCTTC
TRBV2	13	TRBJ1-4	NA	NA	CASSAWEGEKLFF	TGTGCCAGCAGCGCCTGGGAGGGTGAAAAACTGTTTTTT
TRBV4-3	14	TRBJ2-6	NA	NA	CASSGRVGANVLTF	TGCGCCAGCTCAGGGCGGGTCGGGGCCAACGTCCTGACTTTC
TRBV10-2	15	TRBJ2-5	NA	TRBD1	CASSTGTEPWETQYF	TGCGCCAGCAGTACCGGGACAGAGCCCTGGGAGACCCAGTACTTC
TRBV9	14	TRBJ1-5	NA	NA	CASSSGDSNQPQHF	TGTGCCAGCAGCTCAGGGGATAGCAATCAGCCCCAGCATTTT